This record covers a single T cell receptor beta chain. Its target is unknown. Germline V gene lookup returns CDR1 GTSNPN and CDR2 SVGIG (reference sequence). This CDR3 is built from 16 residues. The V end lost 0 bases, the J end lost 0 bases, and 12 bases lay between the germline ends. Using immunoSEQ multiplex PCR, the repertoire was profiled, and TCRdb retains in-frame clones only, with some absent. The sample holds about 140,000 clones, less than 95% seen once. These data come from a study of T cell responses to AZD1222 COVID-19 vaccine. Points from the study as a whole: Repertoires were obtained solely post-peak T cell response.

The starting material was peripheral blood, obtained on day 0 of AZD1222 vaccination. This clonotype was sampled from an adult in good health. J is TRBJ1-3 and V is TRBV30; a weak D match, TRBD1 (6 bases). The CDR3 sequence is CAWSVRGSFSGNTIYF. CDR3 coding DNA: TGTGCCTGGAGTGTCAGGGGCTCCTTCTCTGGAAACACCATATATTTT.